The clone carrying this T cell receptor beta chain turned up a few times. TCRdb passed the RT-PCR reads through MiXCR, listing each CDR3 protein once. The sample holds about 960,000 distinct CDR3 sequences, roughly 17% seen once. V trimming: 6 bases; J trimming: 0 bases; junction bases outside the gene matches: 7. There are 16 residues in the CDR3. These data originate in a study of patients and donors after allogeneic stem cell transplantation. The clonotype originates from a human donor who was either an allogeneic HSCT recipient or a stem cell or donor lymphocyte infusion donor (not recorded which). It is not recorded whose cells these are; they may come from a transplant donor. Sequences were obtained from blood, either unsorted or a sorted T cell fraction (not recorded which). The chain joins TRBV12-3 or TRBV12-4 to TRBJ2-2, with TRBD1 identical over 7 bases. The CDR3 spells CASRTAGGSNTGELFF. DNA of the CDR3: TGTGCCAGCAGAACAGCAGGGGGATCGAACACCGGGGAGCTGTTTTTT.